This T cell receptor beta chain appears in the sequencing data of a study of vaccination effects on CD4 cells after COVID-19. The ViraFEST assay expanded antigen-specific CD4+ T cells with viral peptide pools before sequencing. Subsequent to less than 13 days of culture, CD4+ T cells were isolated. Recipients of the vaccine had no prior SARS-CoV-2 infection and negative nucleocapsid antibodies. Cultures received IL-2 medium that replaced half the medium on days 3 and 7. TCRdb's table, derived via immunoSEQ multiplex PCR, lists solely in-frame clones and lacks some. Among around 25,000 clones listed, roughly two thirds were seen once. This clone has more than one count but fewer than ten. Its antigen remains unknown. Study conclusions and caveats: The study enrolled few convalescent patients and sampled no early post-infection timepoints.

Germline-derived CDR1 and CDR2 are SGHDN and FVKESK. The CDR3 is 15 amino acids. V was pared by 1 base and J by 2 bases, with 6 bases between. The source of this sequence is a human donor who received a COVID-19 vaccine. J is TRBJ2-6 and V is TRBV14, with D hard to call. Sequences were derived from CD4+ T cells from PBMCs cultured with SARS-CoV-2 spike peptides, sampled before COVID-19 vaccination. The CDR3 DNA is TGTGCCAGCAGCCAAGTATTGGCTGGGGCCAACGTCCTGACTTTC. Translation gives CASSQVLAGANVLTF.